This TCR beta chain was retrieved from a study of vaccination and CD4 T cells after COVID-19. Study overall: Three convalescent patients gave samples at day 14 and days 161 to 241 post-vaccination.

CDR3 length: 16 residues. CDR1 is SEHNR and CDR2 is FQNEAQ in the germline V gene (reference sequence). V lost 2 bases and J lost 3, with 13 bases in between. As to time point: late sampling 161 to 241 days after vaccination in three convalescent patients. The PCR-positive dates, March through December 2020, came before the US Alpha, Beta and Delta variants. TCRdb passed the PCR reads through MiXCR, listing each CDR3 protein once. The data hold roughly 30,000 distinct CDR3 sequences, with under 65% observed a single time. The V and J genes are TRBV7-9 and TRBJ2-2; possible D gene TRBD2, 6 bases. The input for sequencing was CD4+ T cells from blood, taken about 7 months after SARS-CoV-2 vaccination. The sequence was collected from a human donor who had recovered from COVID-19. The CDR3 bases are TGTGCCAGCAGCTTAATCGGGGGTCTCTACACCGGGGAGCTGTTTTTT. Amino acids: CASSLIGGLYTGELFF. The whole variable domain, filled in from reference TRBV7-9 and TRBJ2-2, reads DTGVSQNPRHKITKRGQNVTFRCDPISEHNRLYWYRQTLGQGPEFLTYFQNEAQLEKSRLLSDRFSAERPKGSFSTLEIQRTEQGDSAMYLCASSLIGGLYTGELFFGEGSRLTVL.